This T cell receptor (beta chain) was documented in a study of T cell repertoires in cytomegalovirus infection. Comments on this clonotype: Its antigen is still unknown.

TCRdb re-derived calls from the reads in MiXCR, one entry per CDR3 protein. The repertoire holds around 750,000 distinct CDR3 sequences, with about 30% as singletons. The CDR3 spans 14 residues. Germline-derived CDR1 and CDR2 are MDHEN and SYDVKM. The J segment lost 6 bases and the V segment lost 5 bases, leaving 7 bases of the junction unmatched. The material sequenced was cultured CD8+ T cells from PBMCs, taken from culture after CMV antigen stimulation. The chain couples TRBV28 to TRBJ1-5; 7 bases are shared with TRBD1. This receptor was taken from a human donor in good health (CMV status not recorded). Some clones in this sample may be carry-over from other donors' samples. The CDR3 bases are TGTGCCAGCAGTCTCTACAGGGGTGCTCAGCCCCAGCATTTT. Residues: CASSLYRGAQPQHF.